This T cell receptor (beta chain) came from a study of blood T cell repertoires in COVID-19. Overall study: In Cohort 3, a recovered donor had either two negative PCRs, clearance, or symptom resolution.

Only in-frame clones appear in the TCRdb table, and some are missing; sequencing was by immunoSEQ multiplex PCR. Here the sample spans roughly 140,000 clones, roughly 84% being singletons. Recruits, aged roughly 18 to 95 years, lived in 20 to 30 US areas. Germline CDR1 is MGHDK and CDR2 is SYGVNS. The V gene lost 8 bases and the J gene lost 3 bases, with 10 bases spanning the gap. The CDR3 consists of 12 residues. This clone was recorded only once. This chain connects TRBV25-1 to TRBJ1-2, with D tentatively TRBD1 (6 bases). The specimen sequenced was PBMCs or T cells enriched from blood (not recorded which). The sequence was obtained from a man between 50 and 59 years old in a cohort exposed to, infected with or recovered from COVID-19 (not recorded which). DNA for the CDR3: TGTGCCAGCGCCCAGGGGTACTATGGCTACACCTTC. This sequence encodes CASAQGYYGYTF.